The sequence of this T cell receptor (beta chain) was determined in a study of metastatic and nonmetastatic thyroid tumors. For the study at large: Comparison of repertoires was carried out across blood and tumor or nodule tissue from malignant and benign thyroid patients.

This clone has a count of ten or more. The antigen remains undetermined. Findings and caveats of the study: Compared with benign nodules, malignant thyroid tumors were reported to have significantly higher TCR beta diversity in both blood and tumor.

Thyroid surgery had not been preceded by any treatment in any patient. CDR1 is LGHNT, CDR2 FRNRAP, per germline. This CDR3 region has 13 residues. The V end lost 0 bases, the J end lost 9 bases, and 9 bases lay between the germline ends. In the study's own analysis: It was from CDR3 differences across clinicopathological groups that a distant-metastasis classifier for papillary thyroid cancer was built. TCRdb re-processed the PCR reads through MiXCR. These V and J calls originate from TCRdb's pipeline instead of the authors' own analysis. The table includes roughly 58,000 clones, less than 5% detected once.

This receptor was obtained from a female donor with papillary thyroid cancer or a benign thyroid nodule (not recorded which). Some clones in this sample may be carry-over from other donors' samples. Sequenced material: blood. The gene calls are TRBV12-5 and TRBJ2-1; D ambiguous. DNA for the CDR3: TGTGCTAGTGGTTTGGTACACGGCCGTGAGCAGTTCTTC. This translates into CASGLVHGREQFF.